The 13 T cell receptor beta chains below come from one sample, sequenced in a study of T cell responses to AZD1222 COVID-19 vaccine. Only in-frame clones appear in the TCRdb table, and some are missing; sequencing was by immunoSEQ multiplex PCR. The sample includes about 120,000 clones, 85% to 95% of them seen just once. The source was peripheral blood, collected 28 days after the second AZD1222 dose. The source of these receptors is an adult who received the AZD1222 COVID-19 vaccine.

The chain is built from TRBV7-2 and TRBJ2-2; the D is unclear. CDR1 is SGHTA, CDR2 FQGNSA, per germline. Trimming shortened V by 1 base and J by 6 bases, and 9 bases separated the two germline ends. This CDR3 is 14 amino acids long. CDR3: CASSLVGSSGELFF. The CDR3 region has the DNA TGTGCCAGCAGCTTAGTCGGCAGTTCCGGGGAGCTGTTTTTT.

The chain couples TRBV5-1 to TRBJ1-2; no firm D call. Germline V lookup: CDR1 SGHRS, CDR2 YFSETQ. Trimming stripped 4 bases from V and 4 bases from J, with 11 bases between. CDR3 length: 13 residues. CDR3 coding DNA: TGCGCCAGCAGCGAGGTTTTAGGCTATGGCTACACCTTC. It is translated as CASSEVLGYGYTF.

The CDR3 loop reads CASSSQDSPEKLFF. The CDR3 bases are TGTGCCAGTAGTTCTCAGGACAGTCCTGAAAAACTGTTTTTT. The chain links TRBV19 to TRBJ1-4; the D gene is possibly TRBD1 (6 bases). V was pared by 5 bases and J by 7 bases, with 14 bases between. Germline assignment: CDR1 LNHDA and CDR2 SQIVND (reference sequence). The CDR3 spans 14 residues.

The V gene is TRBV15, the J gene TRBJ1-2, with 10 bases matching TRBD1. The length of the CDR3 is 17 residues. V shed 0 bases, J shed 2 bases, and the junction held 6 bases outside the gene matches. The germline V gene has CDR1 LNHNV and CDR2 YYDKDF (reference sequence). The CDR3 loop is CATSRDGTGVVNYGYTF. The CDR3 nucleotides read TGTGCCACCAGCAGAGATGGGACAGGGGTCGTCAACTATGGCTACACCTTC.

The V gene is TRBV4-2, the J gene TRBJ2-1, with D maybe TRBD2 (7 bases). V shed 1 base and J shed 2 bases, with 12 bases lying between them. The CDR3 contains 16 residues. Per the germline V gene, CDR1 is LGHNA and CDR2 is YNFKEQ. In DNA form, the CDR3 reads TGTGCCAGCAGCCAAGGAGGGGGGGGACCCTACAATGAGCAGTTCTTC. As protein: CASSQGGGGPYNEQFF.

The chain has TRBV3-1 (or the pseudogene TRBV3-2) and TRBJ2-7; TRBD1 might be the D (6 bases). This CDR3 has 15 residues. V was shortened by 4 bases and J by 3 bases, with 16 bases between the two germline ends. Per germline, CDR1 LGHDT and CDR2 YNNKEL (reference sequence). The CDR3 spells CASSPTGLILYEQYF. CDR3 DNA sequence: TGTGCCAGCAGCCCGACAGGCCTGATCCTCTACGAGCAGTACTTC.

The V call is TRBV10-3, the J call TRBJ2-7; TRBD1 is a possible D gene (6 bases). Germline CDR1 is ENHRY and CDR2 is SYGVKD. With 3 bases removed from V and 13 bases from J, the gap between germline ends came to 16 bases. The CDR3 length is 12 residues. CDR3 amino acids: CAISEGQFRYYF. The CDR3 DNA reads as TGTGCCATCAGTGAAGGACAGTTTAGATACTACTTC.

This sequence joins TRBV9 and TRBJ2-7; 11 nucleotides match TRBD1. V shed 4 bases and J 4 bases; nucleotides not matched to a gene: 4. The CDR3 extends over 14 amino acids. CDR1 SGDLS and CDR2 YYNGEE come from the germline V gene. The CDR3 region has the DNA TGTGCCAGCAGCCTGGGGACAGGGGGTTACGAGCAGTACTTC. Protein sequence: CASSLGTGGYEQYF.

This chain uses TRBV29-1 with TRBJ1-1; D is perhaps TRBD1 (5 bases). Germline V CDR1 and CDR2: SQVTM, ANQGSEA. V was cut by 6 bases and J by 6 bases, with 20 bases left in between. The length of the CDR3 is 14 residues. CDR3 region: CSVLRGGIHAEAFF. As DNA, the CDR3 is TGCAGCGTCCTGCGGGGGGGAATTCACGCTGAAGCTTTCTTT.

V is TRBV21-1 and J is TRBJ2-7; the listed D gene, TRBD2, was not tested against the DNA. TRBV21-1 is a known pseudogene. The CDR3 totals 14 residues. CDR3 sequence: CASSDTSGKYEQYF. Here the CDR3 DNA reads TGTGCCAGCAGCGATACTAGCGGGAAATACGAGCAGTACTTC.

The V call is TRBV7-2, the J call TRBJ1-1, with TRBD1 identical over 7 bases. The length of the CDR3 is 13 residues. Per germline, CDR1 SGHTA and CDR2 FQGNSA. J gave up 5 bases and V 5 bases, and 5 bases lay outside the gene matches. CDR3 bases: TGTGCCAGCAGCCCCGACAGGGAAACTGAAGCTTTCTTT. Amino acids: CASSPDRETEAFF.

This chain uses TRBV9 with TRBJ1-2, with D maybe TRBD1 (6 bases). Germline V lookup: CDR1 SGDLS, CDR2 YYNGEE. The CDR3 runs to 14 residues. The germline V and J ends were trimmed by 3 bases and 2 bases, with 11 bases remaining between them. The CDR3 spells CASSGGDTNYGYTF. DNA of the CDR3: TGTGCCAGCAGCGGGGGGGACACCAACTATGGCTACACCTTC.

This clone occurred once. V is TRBV10-3 and J is TRBJ2-7; D is possibly TRBD2 (5 bases). CDR3 size: 15 residues. Germline lookup yields CDR1 ENHRY and CDR2 SYGVKD. V lost 6 bases and J 3 bases, leaving 18 bases between the germline ends. The CDR3 nucleotides read TGTGCCATCAGGACCCCCCTAGCAGGTCGCTACGAGCAGTACTTC. Protein: CAIRTPLAGRYEQYF.